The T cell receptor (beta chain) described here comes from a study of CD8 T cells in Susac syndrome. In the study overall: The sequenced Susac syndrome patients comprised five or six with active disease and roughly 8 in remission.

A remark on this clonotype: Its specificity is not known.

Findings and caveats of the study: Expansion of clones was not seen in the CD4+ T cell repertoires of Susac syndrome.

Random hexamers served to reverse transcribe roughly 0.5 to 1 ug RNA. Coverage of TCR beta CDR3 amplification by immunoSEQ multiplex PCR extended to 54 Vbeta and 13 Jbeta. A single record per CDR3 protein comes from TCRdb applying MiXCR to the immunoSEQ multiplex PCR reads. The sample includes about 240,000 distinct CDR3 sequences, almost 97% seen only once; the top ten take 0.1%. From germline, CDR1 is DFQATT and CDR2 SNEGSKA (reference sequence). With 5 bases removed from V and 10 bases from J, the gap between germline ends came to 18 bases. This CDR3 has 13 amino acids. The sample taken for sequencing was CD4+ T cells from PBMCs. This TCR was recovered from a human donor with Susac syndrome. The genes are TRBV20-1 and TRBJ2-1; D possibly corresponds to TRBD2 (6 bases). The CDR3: CSASRTTGGEQFF. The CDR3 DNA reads TGCAGTGCTTCCCGGACTACCGGCGGAGAGCAGTTCTTC.